This T cell receptor beta chain was identified in a study of cytomegalovirus exposure and HLA in healthy donors. Only one count was recorded for this clone. The ends were cut back, 4 bases at V and 5 bases at J, with 18 bases in the middle. The CDR3 has 15 residues. The germline V gene encodes CDR1 MNHNS and CDR2 SASEGT. Samples came from healthy bone marrow donors. The PCR used 60 Vbeta and 13 Jbeta primers. Here immunoSEQ multiplex PCR was the method, and the copy in TCRdb shows in-frame clones only, minus some. Among 80,000 to 100,000 clones, 81% were seen once, and the ten largest hold 10%. The specimen was PBMCs. This chain connects TRBV6-1 to TRBJ2-7; D possibly corresponds to TRBD2 (5 bases). The sequence derives from a human donor in good health. The CDR3 DNA sequence: TGTGCCAGCAGTGTGGACTTGCGGCCTCAAAACGAGCAGTACTTC. This gives the protein CASSVDLRPQNEQYF.